One and the same sample provided the 9 T cell receptor beta chains below, sequenced in a study of chemoradiotherapy in HPV16-positive cancers. Profiling relied on immunoSEQ multiplex PCR, and the TCRdb table lists in-frame clones only, not all of them. The table has 53,000 or so clones, about nine tenths seen once. The source material was blood, sampled from a patient who underwent chemoradiotherapy. These receptors were taken from a human donor with HPV-associated anogenital cancer.

V and J are TRBV7-2 and TRBJ2-1; D possibly matches TRBD1 or TRBD2 (5 bases each). Germline CDR1 reads SGHTA; CDR2 reads FQGNSA. The germline V and J ends were trimmed by 3 bases and 8 bases, with 11 bases remaining between them. This CDR3 comprises 13 residues. DNA for the CDR3: TGTGCCAGCAGCTTCTTCCGGGGCCATGAGCAGTTCTTC. It yields the protein CASSFFRGHEQFF.

V and J are TRBV5-6 and TRBJ1-6; 7 positions agree with TRBD1. V trimming: 4 bases; J trimming: 7 bases; junction bases outside the gene matches: 11. The germline V gene encodes CDR1 SGHDT and CDR2 YYEEEE. There are 16 residues in the CDR3. The CDR3 DNA follows: TGTGCCAGCAGCCGCCAACCTACAGGGGTCAATTCACCCCTCCACTTT. Residues: CASSRQPTGVNSPLHF.

The chain employs TRBV5-4 and TRBJ1-2; no firm D call. The ends were cut back, 0 bases at V and 6 bases at J, with 15 bases in the middle. CDR3 length: 15 residues. Germline V lookup: CDR1 SGHNT, CDR2 YYREEE (reference sequence). CDR3 nucleotide sequence: TGTGCCAGCAGCTTGGGCCCGGCCTCGAGCGATGGCTACACCTTC. Translation gives CASSLGPASSDGYTF.

J is TRBJ1-1 and V is TRBV5-6, with D tentatively TRBD1 (5 bases). CDR3 length: 13 residues. Deletions cut 1 base from V and 6 bases from J, with 10 bases between. The germline gives CDR1 SGHDT, CDR2 YYEEEE. This CDR3 is CASSLSGRSEAFF. CDR3 DNA: TGTGCCAGCAGCTTGTCAGGGAGGTCTGAAGCTTTCTTT.

The chain joins TRBV30 to TRBJ1-6; D is unclear. The CDR3 length is 16 residues. Trimming pared 0 bases from V and 0 bases from J, leaving 9 bases between. The germline gives CDR1 GTSNPN, CDR2 SVGIG (reference sequence). The CDR3 region has the DNA TGTGCCTGGAGTGTAAGGGATAGCTCCTATAATTCACCCCTCCACTTT. Protein sequence: CAWSVRDSSYNSPLHF.

This sequence joins TRBV6-5 and TRBJ1-4; no clear D gene. The germline V and J ends were trimmed by 6 bases and 8 bases, with 16 bases remaining between them. The CDR3 runs to 14 residues. Germline V gene lookup returns CDR1 MNHEY and CDR2 SVGAGI. Here the CDR3 DNA reads TGTGCCAGCAGCCGCGGGTCCGAGTGGGAAAAACTGTTTTTT. As protein: CASSRGSEWEKLFF.

V is TRBV5-1 and J is TRBJ2-1; 10 bases are shared with TRBD2. From germline, CDR1 is SGHRS and CDR2 YFSETQ. This CDR3 is built from 14 residues. V dropped 4 bases and J dropped 6; count of bases not matched to a gene: 4. CDR3 sequence: CASSRTSGRNEQFF. Written as DNA, the CDR3 is TGCGCCAGCAGCCGGACTAGCGGTCGCAATGAGCAGTTCTTC.

The chain recombines TRBV5-1 with TRBJ2-2, with TRBD2 matching over 9 bases. The CDR3 consists of 17 residues. The V gene's germline CDR1 is SGHRS and CDR2 YFSETQ. V trimming: 0 bases; J trimming: 2 bases; junction bases outside the gene matches: 5. The chain's CDR3 is CASSLDRLAGNTGELFF. The CDR3 nucleotides read TGCGCCAGCAGCTTGGATAGGCTAGCGGGAAACACCGGGGAGCTGTTTTTT.

CDR3 protein: CASSVRGGRGQTEAFF. CDR3 nucleotides: TGTGCCAGCAGCGTACGCGGGGGCCGGGGGCAGACTGAAGCTTTCTTT. V is TRBV9 and J is TRBJ1-1; tentatively, D is TRBD1 (6 bases). CDR1 is SGDLS, CDR2 YYNGEE, per germline. The V gene lost 1 base and the J gene lost 5 bases, with 18 bases spanning the gap. CDR3 length: 16 amino acids.